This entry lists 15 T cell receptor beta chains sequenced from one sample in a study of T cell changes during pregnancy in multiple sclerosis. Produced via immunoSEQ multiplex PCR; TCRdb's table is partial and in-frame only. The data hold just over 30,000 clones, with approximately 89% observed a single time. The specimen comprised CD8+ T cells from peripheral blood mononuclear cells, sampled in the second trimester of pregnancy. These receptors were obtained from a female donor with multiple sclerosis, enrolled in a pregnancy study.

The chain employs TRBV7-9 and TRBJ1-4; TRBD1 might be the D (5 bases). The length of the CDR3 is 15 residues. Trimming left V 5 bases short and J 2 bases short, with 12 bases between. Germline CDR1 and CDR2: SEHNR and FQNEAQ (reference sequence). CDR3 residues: CASSVGAGTNEKLFF. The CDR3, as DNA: TGTGCCAGCAGCGTAGGGGCGGGCACTAATGAAAAACTGTTTTTT.

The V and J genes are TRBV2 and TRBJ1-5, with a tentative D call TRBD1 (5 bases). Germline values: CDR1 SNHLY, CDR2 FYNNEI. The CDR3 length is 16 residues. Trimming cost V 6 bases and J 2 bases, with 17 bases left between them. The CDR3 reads CASSHDREVGNQPQHF. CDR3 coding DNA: TGTGCCAGCAGCCACGACAGAGAAGTAGGCAATCAGCCCCAGCATTTT.

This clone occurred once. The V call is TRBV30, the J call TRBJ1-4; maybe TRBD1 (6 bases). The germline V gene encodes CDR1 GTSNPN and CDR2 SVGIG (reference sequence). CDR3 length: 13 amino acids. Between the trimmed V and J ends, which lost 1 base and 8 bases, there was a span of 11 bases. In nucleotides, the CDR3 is TGTGCCTGGAGTGAAGGGGGGGAAGAAAAACTGTTTTTT. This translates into CAWSEGGEEKLFF.

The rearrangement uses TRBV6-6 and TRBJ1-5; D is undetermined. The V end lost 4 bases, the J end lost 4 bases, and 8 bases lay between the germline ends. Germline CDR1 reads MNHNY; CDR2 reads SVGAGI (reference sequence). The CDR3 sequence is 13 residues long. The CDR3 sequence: CASSLNTNQPQHF. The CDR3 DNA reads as TGTGCCAGCAGTTTAAACACAAATCAGCCCCAGCATTTT.

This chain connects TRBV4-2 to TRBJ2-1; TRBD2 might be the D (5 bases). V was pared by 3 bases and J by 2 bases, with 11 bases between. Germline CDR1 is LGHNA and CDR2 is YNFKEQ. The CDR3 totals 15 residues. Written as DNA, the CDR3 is TGTGCCAGCAGCCAGGACTTTCGACCCTACAATGAGCAGTTCTTC. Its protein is CASSQDFRPYNEQFF.

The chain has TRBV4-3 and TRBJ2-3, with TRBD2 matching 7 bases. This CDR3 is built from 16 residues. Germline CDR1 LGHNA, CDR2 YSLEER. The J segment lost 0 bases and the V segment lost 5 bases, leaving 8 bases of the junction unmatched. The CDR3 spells CASSDWTRTSTDTQYF. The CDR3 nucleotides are TGCGCCAGCAGCGACTGGACTAGGACTAGCACAGATACGCAGTATTTT.

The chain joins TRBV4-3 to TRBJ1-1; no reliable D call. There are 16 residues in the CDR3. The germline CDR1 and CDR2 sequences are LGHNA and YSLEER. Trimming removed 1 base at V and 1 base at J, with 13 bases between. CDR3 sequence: CASSQGILTGNTEAFF. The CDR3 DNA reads TGCGCCAGCAGCCAAGGCATTCTCACCGGGAACACTGAAGCTTTCTTT.

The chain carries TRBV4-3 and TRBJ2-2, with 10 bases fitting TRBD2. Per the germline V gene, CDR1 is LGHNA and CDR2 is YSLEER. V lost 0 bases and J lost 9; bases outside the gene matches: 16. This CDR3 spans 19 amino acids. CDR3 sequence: CASSQDPMTPSGSFRELFF. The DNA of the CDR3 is TGCGCCAGCAGCCAAGATCCTATGACCCCTAGCGGGAGTTTCAGGGAGCTGTTTTTT.

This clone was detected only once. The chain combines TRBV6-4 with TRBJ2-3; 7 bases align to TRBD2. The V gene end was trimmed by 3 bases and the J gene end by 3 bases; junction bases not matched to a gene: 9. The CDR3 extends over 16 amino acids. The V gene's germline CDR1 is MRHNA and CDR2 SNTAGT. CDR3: CASSETTGGGTDTQYF. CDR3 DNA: TGTGCCAGCAGTGAGACGACGGGAGGAGGGACAGATACGCAGTATTTT.

This CDR3 is CASSISLHYNEQFF. CDR3 sequence (DNA): TGTGCCAGCAGCATCTCACTTCACTACAATGAGCAGTTCTTC. The genes are TRBV13 and TRBJ2-1; D ambiguous. The germline gives CDR1 PRHDT, CDR2 FYEKMQ (reference sequence). Trimming shortened V by 5 bases and J by 3 bases, and 11 bases separated the two germline ends. This CDR3 has 14 amino acids.

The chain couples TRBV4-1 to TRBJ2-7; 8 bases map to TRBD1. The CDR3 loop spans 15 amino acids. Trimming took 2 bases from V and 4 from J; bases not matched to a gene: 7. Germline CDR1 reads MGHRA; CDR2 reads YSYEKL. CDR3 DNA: TGCGCCAGCAGCCAAAGGCAGGGGGCCCCGTACGAGCAGTACTTC. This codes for CASSQRQGAPYEQYF.

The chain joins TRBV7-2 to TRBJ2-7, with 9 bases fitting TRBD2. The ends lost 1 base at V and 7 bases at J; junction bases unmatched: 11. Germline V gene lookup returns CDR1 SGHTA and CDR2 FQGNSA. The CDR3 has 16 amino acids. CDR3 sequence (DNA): TGTGCCAGCAGCTTAGAGGGGCTAGCGGGATTATGGGAGCAGTACTTC. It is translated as CASSLEGLAGLWEQYF.

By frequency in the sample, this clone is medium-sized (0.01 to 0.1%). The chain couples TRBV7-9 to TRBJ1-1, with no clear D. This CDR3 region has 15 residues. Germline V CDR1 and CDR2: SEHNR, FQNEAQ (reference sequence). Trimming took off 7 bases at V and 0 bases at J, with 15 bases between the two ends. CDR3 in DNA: TGTGCCAGCATCCTAACCCCGGAGATGAACACTGAAGCTTTCTTT. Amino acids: CASILTPEMNTEAFF. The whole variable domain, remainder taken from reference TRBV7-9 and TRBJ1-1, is DTGVSQNPRHKITKRGQNVTFRCDPISEHNRLYWYRQTLGQGPEFLTYFQNEAQLEKSRLLSDRFSAERPKGSFSTLEIQRTEQGDSAMYLCASILTPEMNTEAFFGQGTRLTVV.

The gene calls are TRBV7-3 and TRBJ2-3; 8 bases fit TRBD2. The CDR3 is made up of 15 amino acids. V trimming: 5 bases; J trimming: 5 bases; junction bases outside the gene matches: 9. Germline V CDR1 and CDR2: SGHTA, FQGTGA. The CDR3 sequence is CASSLSGTRGDTQYF. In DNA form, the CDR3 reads TGTGCCAGCAGCCTTAGCGGGACCCGCGGAGATACGCAGTATTTT.

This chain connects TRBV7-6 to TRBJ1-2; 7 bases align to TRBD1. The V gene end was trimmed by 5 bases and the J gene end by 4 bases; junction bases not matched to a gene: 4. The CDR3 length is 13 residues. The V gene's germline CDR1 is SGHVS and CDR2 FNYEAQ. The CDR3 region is CASSGTDPYGYTF. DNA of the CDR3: TGTGCCAGCAGCGGGACAGACCCCTATGGCTACACCTTC.